These 11 T cell receptor beta chains originate from one sample sequenced in a study of quantifying T cell responses using KT2 cells. Overall study: TCR alpha and beta constant-region primers primed reverse transcription of RNA.

An oligo carrying a UMI was ligated to the cDNA 3' end. An equimolar mix of RC1.1 and RC1.2 primed the beta chain across TRBC1 and TRBC2. TCRdb passed the UMI-ligation and nested PCR reads through MiXCR, listing each CDR3 protein once. The profile shows approximately 54,000 distinct CDR3 sequences, about 9.9% of them singletons. Sequencing input: PBMCs spiked with cells of the T cell clone KT2. All receptors derive from a human donor.

This clonotype was observed a handful of times. This chain joins TRBV6-1 and TRBJ2-3; the match to TRBD2 covers 15 bases. Germline CDR1 reads MNHNS; CDR2 reads SASEGT. This CDR3 has 18 residues. The V gene end was trimmed by 2 bases and the J gene end by 2 bases; junction bases not matched to a gene: 5. For the CDR3, the DNA is TGTGCCAGCAGTGAACCGGGACTAGCGGGGGGCTACACAGATACGCAGTATTTT. Translated, it gives CASSEPGLAGGYTDTQYF.

This clonotype showed up just a few times. The chain uses TRBV4-1 and TRBJ2-1; D is possibly TRBD1 (6 bases). Trimming left V 7 bases short and J 9 bases short, with 19 bases between. Germline V lookup: CDR1 MGHRA, CDR2 YSYEKL. The CDR3 contains 14 residues. DNA of the CDR3: TGCGCCAGCAACTCTGGGGGCCGGTCAGGTGAGCAGTTCTTC. It is translated as CASNSGGRSGEQFF.

The CDR3 DNA sequence: TGTGCCAGCAGCTTCGATAGACAGGGTGATGAAGCTTTCTTT. Its protein is CASSFDRQGDEAFF. This chain joins TRBV12-3 or TRBV12-4 and TRBJ1-1, with 7 bases lining up with TRBD1. The V segment lost 6 bases and the J segment 7 bases; nucleotides outside the gene matches: 11. This CDR3 spans 14 amino acids.

This clonotype was picked up many times. This chain connects TRBV27 to TRBJ2-3; TRBD2 matches 13 bases. Looked up from germline, CDR1 is MNHEY and CDR2 is SMNVEV (reference sequence). Trimming cost V 3 bases and J 3 bases; bases outside gene matches: 6. There are 17 residues in the CDR3. CDR3 sequence: CASSFPGLAGVTDTQYF. For the CDR3, the DNA is TGTGCCAGCAGTTTCCCTGGACTAGCGGGAGTTACAGATACGCAGTATTTT.

This clonotype showed up just a few times. J is TRBJ2-7 and V is TRBV6-6; no firm D call. This CDR3 has 12 amino acids. Germline CDR1 and CDR2: MNHNY and SVGAGI (reference sequence). Trimming removed 0 bases at V and 5 bases at J, with 5 bases between. The CDR3 region is CASSYSKDEQYF. DNA of the CDR3: TGTGCCAGCAGTTACTCGAAGGACGAGCAGTACTTC.

In its sample, this clonotype was seen a few times. The chain is built from TRBV10-3 and TRBJ2-7; D gene unclear. Germline V gene data show CDR1 as ENHRY and CDR2 as SYGVKD. Trimming took 3 bases from V and 5 from J, leaving 11 bases between them. This CDR3 is built from 13 residues. The CDR3 sequence is CAISDDFSHEQYF. As DNA, the CDR3 is TGTGCCATCAGTGATGACTTTTCCCACGAGCAGTACTTC.

This clonotype was observed a handful of times. The chain couples TRBV7-8 to TRBJ1-6; D is undetermined. The CDR3 loop spans 15 amino acids. The germline gives CDR1 SGHVS, CDR2 FQNEAQ. V lost 0 bases and J lost 10, with 13 bases in between. CDR3 sequence reads: CASSLAAIGVSPLHF. CDR3 coding DNA: TGTGCCAGCAGCTTAGCGGCGATCGGGGTCTCACCCCTCCACTTT.

V is TRBV10-2 and J is TRBJ2-3; weak D call: TRBD1 (7 bases). V dropped 8 bases and J dropped 2 bases, with 20 bases sitting between them. Germline CDR1 reads WSHSY; CDR2 reads SAAADI. This CDR3 region has 16 residues. CDR3 in amino acids: CASAGTVRHSTDTQYF. The CDR3 DNA follows: TGCGCCAGCGCGGGGACAGTAAGACATTCCACAGATACGCAGTATTTT.

The J gene is TRBJ1-6, the V gene TRBV5-1; TRBD1 matches 10 bases. The germline gives CDR1 SGHRS, CDR2 YFSETQ. The CDR3 is 14 amino acids. The J segment lost 10 bases and the V segment lost 4 bases, leaving 5 bases of the junction unmatched. This CDR3 reads CASSTGQGESPLHF. The CDR3 DNA reads as TGCGCCAGCAGCACCGGACAGGGGGAATCACCCCTCCACTTT.

This sequence joins TRBV7-9 and TRBJ2-1, with D unclear. The germline V and J ends were trimmed by 1 base and 2 bases, with 9 bases remaining between them. This CDR3 contains 15 residues. Germline V gives CDR1 SEHNR, CDR2 FQNEAQ (reference sequence). The chain's CDR3 is CASSLGDLAYNEQFF. DNA of the CDR3: TGTGCCAGCAGCTTAGGTGACCTAGCCTACAATGAGCAGTTCTTC.

The chain uses TRBV6-5 and TRBJ2-6; the D call may be TRBD1 or TRBD2 (5 bases each). V was clipped by 5 bases and J by 0 bases, with 17 bases between them. This CDR3 comprises 18 residues. The germline CDR1 and CDR2 sequences are MNHEY and SVGAGI. The CDR3 loop reads CASSNQGMEASGANVLTF. CDR3 sequence (DNA): TGTGCCAGCAGTAACCAGGGAATGGAGGCCTCTGGGGCCAACGTCCTGACTTTC.